This T cell receptor (beta chain) was observed in a study of T cells in Graves' hyperthyroidism and ophthalmopathy. Study-level background: Peripheral blood was drawn at first diagnosis, prior to all treatment. Study results and caveats: Ophthalmopathy was told apart from stable hyperthyroidism by a 13 V-J model. Median prediction lead before ophthalmopathy onset was roughly 6 months with the model.

This clonotype was observed many times. Antigen: not known. RNA transcripts were the template for amplifying TCR beta CDR3 regions. First-round RT-PCR with HTBI primers amplified the TCR CDR3 region. One entry per CDR3 protein results from TCRdb running MiXCR on the multiplex PCR reads. Of approximately 100,000 distinct CDR3 sequences in the sample, roughly 47% were seen once. Germline CDR1 and CDR2: DFQATT and SNEGSKA (reference sequence). J lost 5 bases, V lost 3 bases, and 6 bases had no gene match. There are 13 residues in the CDR3. The TCR comes from a man aged 35 to 55 with Graves' hyperthyroidism. The chain has TRBV20-1 and TRBJ1-1; 7 bases map to TRBD1. The source material was blood. CDR3: CSASGTGETEAFF. The DNA of the CDR3 is TGCAGTGCTAGCGGTACAGGGGAGACTGAAGCTTTCTTT.